This T cell receptor (beta chain) emerged from a study of blood T cell repertoires in COVID-19. Overall study: Collection of acute and convalescent COVID-19 samples took place in the United States, Italy and Spain.

This CDR3 comprises 15 residues. Trimming removed 5 bases from V and 1 base from J, with 14 bases in between. The germline CDR1 and CDR2 sequences are SGHTA and FQGTGA. Sequencing used immunoSEQ multiplex PCR; TCRdb keeps in-frame clones, though not all of them. The table shows 70,000 to 95,000 clones, with 85% to 95% occurring only once. The sequence came from a woman aged 60-75 years with active COVID-19. Sequencing was performed on peripheral blood. The chain recombines TRBV7-3 with TRBJ1-1; the D gene is possibly TRBD1 (5 bases). The CDR3 DNA sequence: TGTGCCAGCAGCCCAAGCGGGGGTGGGAACACTGAAGCTTTCTTT. It yields the protein CASSPSGGGNTEAFF.